This passage covers 15 T cell receptor beta chains from one sample sequenced in a study of T cells in Graves' hyperthyroidism and ophthalmopathy (dated by TCRdb to the late 2010s). Library preparation used multiplex PCR. Sequenced on an Illumina HiSeq 2000. TCR beta CDR3 regions were amplified from RNA transcripts. The first round of RT-PCR for the TCR CDR3 was performed with the HTBI primer set and the Qiagen OneStep RT-PCR kit. The public reads were run again by TCRdb, first through fastp at Q25 and then through MiXCR, and only productive beta chains were kept. Rows are unified per CDR3 protein, each entry keeping the most common DNA and genes. The sample table shows about 360,000 distinct CDR3 sequences, and less than 15% are seen once. 9% to 9.5% of the sample belongs to the ten largest clones. The specimen was blood. The receptor set was obtained from a woman under 30 with Graves' hyperthyroidism.

This clonotype was found many times. The chain recombines TRBV2 with TRBJ2-1; 12 bases fit TRBD2. The CDR3 runs to 12 residues. CDR1 is SNHLY and CDR2 is FYNNEI in the germline V gene. The ends lost 11 bases at V and 12 bases at J; junction bases unmatched: 8. CDR3 in DNA: TGTGCCTCCCTAGCGGGGGGGTTGGGGCAGTTCTTC. Protein sequence: CASLAGGLGQFF.

There are many counts of this clonotype. The genes are TRBV7-6 and TRBJ2-5, with D perhaps being TRBD1 or TRBD2 (5 bases each). The CDR3 totals 14 residues. Trimming cost V 5 bases and J 5 bases, with 15 bases left between them. The germline V gene has CDR1 SGHVS and CDR2 FNYEAQ. CDR3 protein: CASSPQLGEETQYF. As DNA, the CDR3 is TGTGCCAGCAGCCCCCAATTAGGGGAGGAGACCCAGTACTTC.

This clonotype was detected a few times. CDR3 amino acids: CASRDPSDYGYTF. Here the CDR3 DNA reads TGTGCCAGCCGGGACCCAAGCGACTATGGCTACACCTTC. The chain couples TRBV6-2 or TRBV6-3 to TRBJ1-2; possibly TRBD1 for D (5 bases). The CDR3 spans 13 residues. Germline V lookup: CDR1 MNHEY, CDR2 SVGEGT. The V end was cut by 8 bases, the J end by 3 bases, with 13 bases between.

V is TRBV12-3 or TRBV12-4 and J is TRBJ2-4, with D unclear. Trimming removed 4 bases from V and 1 base from J, with 11 bases in between. CDR3 length: 15 residues. CDR3 residues: CASSSGRSAKNIQYF. The CDR3 coding sequence is TGTGCCAGCAGTTCCGGACGGAGTGCCAAAAACATTCAGTACTTC.

Many counts were recorded for this clonotype. The chain links TRBV30 to TRBJ2-5, with a weak D call TRBD1 (5 bases). Germline lookup yields CDR1 GTSNPN and CDR2 SVGIG (reference sequence). Between the trimmed V and J ends, which lost 7 bases and 5 bases, there was a span of 11 bases. The CDR3 loop spans 11 amino acids. The CDR3 protein is CAYSGMETQYF. CDR3 DNA sequence: TGTGCCTACTCAGGGATGGAGACCCAGTACTTC. Drawing the rest from reference TRBV30 and TRBJ2-5, the complete variable domain is SQTIHQWPATLVQPVGSPLSLECTVEGTSNPNLYWYRQAAGRGLQLLFYSVGIGQISSEVPQNLSASRPQDRQFILSSKKLLLSDSGFYLCAYSGMETQYFGPGTRLLVL.

This clonotype appeared many times. The chain uses TRBV28 and TRBJ1-2; D gene uncertain. This CDR3 has 12 residues. CDR1 is MDHEN, CDR2 SYDVKM, per germline. Trimming took 10 bases from V and 0 from J, leaving 9 bases between them. This CDR3 reads CATRQANYGYTF. The CDR3, as DNA: TGTGCCACCAGACAAGCTAACTATGGCTACACCTTC.

This clonotype has ten or more counts. The J gene is TRBJ1-1, the V gene TRBV6-1, with D maybe TRBD1 (6 bases). The V gene lost 5 bases and the J gene lost 3 bases, with 19 bases spanning the gap. CDR1 MNHNS and CDR2 SASEGT come from the germline V gene. CDR3 length: 16 residues. CDR3 bases: TGTGCCAGCAGTTCCCCTCGGGCAGGGGAGGACACTGAAGCTTTCTTT. Amino acid sequence: CASSSPRAGEDTEAFF.

This clonotype was observed at least ten times. The rearrangement uses TRBV6-1 and TRBJ2-3, with TRBD1 matching 9 bases. The germline V gene encodes CDR1 MNHNS and CDR2 SASEGT. The CDR3 is made up of 19 amino acids. Trimming removed 7 bases from V and 2 bases from J; junction bases left unmatched: 19. The CDR3 DNA is TGTGCCAGCAAAAGAGACAGGGGGAGGACGGGGGCCTACACAGATACGCAGTATTTT. Its protein is CASKRDRGRTGAYTDTQYF.

In regard to this clonotype: It may be a read error: a sequence one base away is much more abundant. The V call is TRBV5-1, the J call TRBJ2-3; TRBD1 agrees at 7 bases. Germline V gene data show CDR1 as SGHRS and CDR2 as YFSETQ. This CDR3 region has 15 residues. The CDR3 nucleotides are TGCGCCAGCGCCTCCGAGGGAGACGGGACAGATATGCAGTATTTT. Translating it yields CASASEGDGTDMQYF.

This clonotype was observed at least ten times. The chain employs TRBV28 and TRBJ1-5; D remains unclear. The CDR3 has 13 amino acids. The germline gives CDR1 MDHEN, CDR2 SYDVKM. Trimming cost V 7 bases and J 3 bases, with 10 bases left between them. CDR3 loop: CASTWQDNQPQHF. The CDR3 DNA is TGTGCCAGCACCTGGCAGGACAATCAGCCCCAGCATTTT.

V usage is TRBV9 and J usage is TRBJ2-1; no clear D. Deletions cut 2 bases from V and 8 bases from J, with 11 bases between. From germline, CDR1 is SGDLS and CDR2 YYNGEE. The CDR3 is 13 residues long. This CDR3 reads CASSVLKYDEQFF. CDR3 nucleotide sequence: TGTGCCAGCAGCGTCTTAAAGTATGATGAGCAGTTCTTC.

This clonotype was recorded a few times. This CDR3 reads CASTRTGGRKGTEAFF. DNA for the CDR3: TGTGCCAGTACCCGTACTGGGGGCCGAAAGGGGACTGAAGCTTTCTTT. This rearrangement joins TRBV19 to TRBJ1-1; a weak D match, TRBD1 (6 bases). Germline CDR1 LNHDA, CDR2 SQIVND (reference sequence). Deletions cut 7 bases from V and 5 bases from J, with 23 bases between. The CDR3 consists of 16 residues.

The chain uses TRBV7-6 and TRBJ1-3; no reliable D call. The CDR3 loop spans 14 amino acids. Germline CDR1 SGHVS, CDR2 FNYEAQ. V lost 5 bases to trimming and J lost 0 bases, with 8 bases between them. The CDR3 loop is CASSNQVSGNTIYF. As DNA, the CDR3 is TGTGCCAGCAGCAATCAAGTCTCTGGAAACACCATATATTTT.

The rearrangement uses TRBV6-1 and TRBJ2-1, with D possibly called TRBD1 or TRBD2 (6 bases each). Germline V gene lookup returns CDR1 MNHNS and CDR2 SASEGT. Trimming took off 0 bases at V and 7 bases at J, with 13 bases between the two ends. The CDR3 extends over 15 amino acids. CDR3 in amino acids: CASSEAWGAGNEQFF. CDR3 nucleotide sequence: TGTGCCAGCAGTGAAGCTTGGGGGGCTGGGAATGAGCAGTTCTTC.

In its sample, this clonotype was seen many times. V gene TRBV7-2 combines with J gene TRBJ2-7; 12 bases are a match to TRBD2. CDR3 length equals 15 residues. V shed 5 bases and J 1 base; nucleotides not matched to a gene: 3. Looked up from germline, CDR1 is SGHTA and CDR2 is FQGNSA. CDR3 bases: TGTGCCAGCAGCCGACTAGCGGGAGAGTCCTACGAGCAGTACTTC. Protein product: CASSRLAGESYEQYF.